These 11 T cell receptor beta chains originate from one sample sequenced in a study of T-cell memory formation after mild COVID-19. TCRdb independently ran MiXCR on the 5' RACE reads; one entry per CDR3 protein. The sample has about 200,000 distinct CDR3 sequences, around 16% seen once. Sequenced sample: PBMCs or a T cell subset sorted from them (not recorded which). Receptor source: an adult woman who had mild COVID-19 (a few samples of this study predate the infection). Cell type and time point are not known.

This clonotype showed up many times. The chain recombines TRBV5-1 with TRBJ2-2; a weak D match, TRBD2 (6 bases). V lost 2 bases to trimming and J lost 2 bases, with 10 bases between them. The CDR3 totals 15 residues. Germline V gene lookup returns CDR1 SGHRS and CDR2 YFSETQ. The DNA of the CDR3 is TGCGCCAGCAGCTTCTCCGGGACTAACACCGGGGAGCTGTTTTTT. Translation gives CASSFSGTNTGELFF.

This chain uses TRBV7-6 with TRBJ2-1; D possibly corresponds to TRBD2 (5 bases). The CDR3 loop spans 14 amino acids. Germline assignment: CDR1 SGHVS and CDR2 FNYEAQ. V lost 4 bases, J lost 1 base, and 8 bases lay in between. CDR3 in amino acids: CASSSGLSYNEQFF. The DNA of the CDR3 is TGTGCCAGCAGCTCTGGACTGTCCTACAATGAGCAGTTCTTC.

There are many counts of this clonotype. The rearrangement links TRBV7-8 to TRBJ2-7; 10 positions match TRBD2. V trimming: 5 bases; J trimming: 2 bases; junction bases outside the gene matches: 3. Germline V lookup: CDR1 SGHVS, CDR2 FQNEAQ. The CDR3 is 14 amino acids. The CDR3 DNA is TGTGCCAGCAGCCAAACTAGCGGGGCCTACGAGCAGTACTTC. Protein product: CASSQTSGAYEQYF.

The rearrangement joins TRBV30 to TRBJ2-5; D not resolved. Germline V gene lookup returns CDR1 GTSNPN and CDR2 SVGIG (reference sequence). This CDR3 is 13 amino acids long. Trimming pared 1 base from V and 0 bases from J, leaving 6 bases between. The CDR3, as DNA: TGTGCCTGGAGTGCATCGTACCAAGAGACCCAGTACTTC. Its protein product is CAWSASYQETQYF.

CDR3 sequence (DNA): TGTGCCACGGCCCCCCCCGTGTGGGATACGCAGTATTTT. This translates into CATAPPVWDTQYF. The gene calls are TRBV7-2 and TRBJ2-3; D gene uncertain. Trimming stripped 10 bases from V and 6 bases from J, with 17 bases between. Germline V gene lookup returns CDR1 SGHTA and CDR2 FQGNSA. The CDR3 extends over 13 amino acids.

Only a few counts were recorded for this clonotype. CDR3 sequence reads: CSAAGTGDYGYTF. The CDR3 DNA follows: TGCAGTGCAGCCGGGACAGGGGACTATGGCTACACCTTC. This rearrangement joins TRBV20-1 to TRBJ1-2, with 10 bases aligning to TRBD1. The V gene end was trimmed by 6 bases and the J gene end by 3 bases; junction bases not matched to a gene: 4. The CDR3 extends over 13 amino acids. CDR1 and CDR2 from the germline V gene are DFQATT and SNEGSKA (reference sequence).

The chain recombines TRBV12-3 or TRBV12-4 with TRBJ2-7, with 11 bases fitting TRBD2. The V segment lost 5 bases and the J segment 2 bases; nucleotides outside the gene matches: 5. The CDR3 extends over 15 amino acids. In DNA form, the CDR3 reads TGTGCCAGCAGTCAACTAGCGGGGGACACCTACGAGCAGTACTTC. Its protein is CASSQLAGDTYEQYF.

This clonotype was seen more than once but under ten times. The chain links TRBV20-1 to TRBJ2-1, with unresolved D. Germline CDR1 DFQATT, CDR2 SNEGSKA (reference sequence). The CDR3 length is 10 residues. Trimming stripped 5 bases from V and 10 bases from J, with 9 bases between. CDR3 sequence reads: CSAPLLEQFF. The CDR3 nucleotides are TGCAGTGCTCCACTACTAGAGCAGTTCTTC.

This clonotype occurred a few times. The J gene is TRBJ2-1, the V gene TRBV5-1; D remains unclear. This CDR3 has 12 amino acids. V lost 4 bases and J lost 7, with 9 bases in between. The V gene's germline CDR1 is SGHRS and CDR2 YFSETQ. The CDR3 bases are TGCGCCAGCAGCCAACAAAGGAATGAGCAGTTCTTC. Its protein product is CASSQQRNEQFF. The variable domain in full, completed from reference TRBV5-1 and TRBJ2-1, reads KAGVTQTPRYLIKTRGQQVTLSCSPISGHRSVSWYQQTPGQGLQFLFEYFSETQRNKGNFPGRFSGRQFSNSRSEMNVSTLELGDSALYLCASSQQRNEQFFGPGTRLTVL.

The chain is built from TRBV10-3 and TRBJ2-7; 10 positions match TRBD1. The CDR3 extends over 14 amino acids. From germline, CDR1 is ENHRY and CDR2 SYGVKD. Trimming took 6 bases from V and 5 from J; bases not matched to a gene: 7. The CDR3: CAIRGTTGGNEQYF. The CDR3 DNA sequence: TGTGCCATCAGGGGCACGACAGGGGGCAACGAGCAGTACTTC.

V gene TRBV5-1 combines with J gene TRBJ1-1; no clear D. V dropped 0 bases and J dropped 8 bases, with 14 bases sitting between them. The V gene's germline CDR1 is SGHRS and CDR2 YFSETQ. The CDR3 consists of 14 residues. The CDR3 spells CASSLDLGRLEAFF. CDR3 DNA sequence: TGCGCCAGCAGCTTGGATCTAGGGCGGTTAGAAGCTTTCTTT.